This TCR beta chain appears in the sequencing data of a study of blood T cells in healthy people across ages. General study results and limits: Comparison with aged donors showed that long-lived donors had more naive CD4+ cells and higher diversity.

Turning to this clonotype: Antigen specificity is unknown.

Together with a sample-barcoded 5' primer, a J-beta primer mix was included in a second PCR lasting about 7 to 12 cycles. TCRdb used MiXCR to reprocess the 5' RACE reads, holding one entry per CDR3 protein. The data hold 700,000 to 850,000 distinct CDR3 sequences, with about 53% observed a single time. The clonotype comes from a man older than 75 in good health. Sequences were obtained from blood.

The CDR3 sequence: CASSEAPRLNSPLHF. CDR3 sequence (DNA): TGTGCCAGCAGTGAAGCTCCCCGACTGAATTCACCCCTCCACTTT. The chain has TRBV2 and TRBJ1-6, with D unclear. The CDR3 contains 15 residues. The germline V gene encodes CDR1 SNHLY and CDR2 FYNNEI. The V end lost 0 bases, the J end lost 7 bases, and 10 bases lay between the germline ends.